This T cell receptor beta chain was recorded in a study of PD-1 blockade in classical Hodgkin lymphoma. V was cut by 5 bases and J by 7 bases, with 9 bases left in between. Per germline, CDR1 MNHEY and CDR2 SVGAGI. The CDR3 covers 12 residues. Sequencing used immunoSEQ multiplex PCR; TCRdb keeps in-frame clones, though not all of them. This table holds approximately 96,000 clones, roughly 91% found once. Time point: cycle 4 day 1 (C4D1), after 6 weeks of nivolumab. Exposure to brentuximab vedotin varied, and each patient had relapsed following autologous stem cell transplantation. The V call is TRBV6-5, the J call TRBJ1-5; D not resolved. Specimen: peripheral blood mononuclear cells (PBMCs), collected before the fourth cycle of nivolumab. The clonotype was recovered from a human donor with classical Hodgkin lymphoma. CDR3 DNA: TGTGCCAGCAGTCGAAATAACCAGCCCCAGCATTTT. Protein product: CASSRNNQPQHF.